The rows below give T cell receptor beta chains drawn from one sample of a study of blood T cells in healthy people across ages. Via MiXCR, TCRdb re-called the 5' RACE reads, giving one row per CDR3 protein. The top ten clones hold around 7.7% of a sample with around 1.7 million distinct CDR3 sequences, 25% to 30% of them seen once. The sequenced material came from blood. The source is a woman aged 25 to 39 in good health. Both conserved end residues are part of each CDR3. Fields, in order: CDR3 length, clone size, J gene, D gene, V gene, CDR3 DNA, CDR3 protein. A D gene is named only where the DNA matches it firmly. Where a row states a size, it is once, few, many or the class of an expanded clone; other rows omit it.

>14|few|TRBJ2-3|NA|TRBV15
TGTGCCACCAGCAGAGCGGGCCGTAGAGATACGCAGTATTTT
CATSRAGRRDTQYF
>13|NA|TRBJ2-1|NA|TRBV6-5
TGTGCCAGCAGTTCCCCAGTCTCTTGGGAGCAGTTCTTC
CASSSPVSWEQFF
>15|NA|TRBJ1-2|NA|TRBV10-3
TGTGCCATCAGTGTTTCGGACAGAGCTAACTATGGCTACACCTTC
CAISVSDRANYGYTF
>13|NA|TRBJ2-7|NA|TRBV5-1
TGCGCCAGCGGCTCTCCGGGGGAAGACGAGCAGTACTTC
CASGSPGEDEQYF
>17|few|TRBJ2-3|TRBD2|TRBV9
TGTGCCAGCAGCGTTCCGGAGCGGGGTAGGGGCACAGATACGCAGTATTTT
CASSVPERGRGTDTQYF
>14|few|TRBJ2-7|TRBD1|TRBV25-1
TGTGCCAGCAGCGAGACAGGGGTGATCTACGAGCAGTACTTC
CASSETGVIYEQYF
>13|few|TRBJ2-7|NA|TRBV20-1
TGCAGTGCCCCCCGAGCGGGTTCTAATGAGCAGTACTTC
CSAPRAGSNEQYF
>14|NA|TRBJ2-7|NA|TRBV12-3/TRBV12-4
TGTGCCAGCAGTTTACTGGGGGACCGCTACGAGCAGTACTTC
CASSLLGDRYEQYF
>15|NA|TRBJ2-1|TRBD2|TRBV6-1
TGTGCCAGCAGAGATGGGACTAGCGGAATCTCGGGGCAGTTCTTC
CASRDGTSGISGQFF
>16|NA|TRBJ2-7|TRBD1|TRBV3-1
TGTGCCAGCAGCCACCTAGGCCGGGACAGGGACTACGAGCAGTACTTC
CASSHLGRDRDYEQYF
>17|NA|TRBJ2-1|NA|TRBV7-2
TGTGCCAGCAGCTTAGGCGGGGCAGAGCGATTAAACAATGAGCAGTTCTTC
CASSLGGAERLNNEQFF
>14|few|TRBJ2-7|NA|TRBV7-8
TGTGCCAGCAGCCCCATGCAGGGGCTGGTCGAGCAGTACTTC
CASSPMQGLVEQYF
>16|many|TRBJ2-1|TRBD2|TRBV7-2
TGTGCCAGCAGCTTAGTGGCGGGAGGGGGATACAATGAGCAGTTCTTC
CASSLVAGGGYNEQFF
>16|NA|TRBJ1-1|NA|TRBV7-2
TGTGCCAGCAGCTTAGAGGTGGGGGCATGGGGGACTGAAGCTTTCTTT
CASSLEVGAWGTEAFF
>14|few|TRBJ2-7|NA|TRBV20-1
TGCAGTGCCGAAGGGCGCGGACCCCCCTACGAGCAGTACTTC
CSAEGRGPPYEQYF
>13|many|TRBJ2-5|NA|TRBV15
TGTGCCACCAGCGCTAGCTACCAAGAGACCCAGTACTTC
CATSASYQETQYF
>16|many|TRBJ2-1|NA|TRBV4-1
TGCGCCAGCAGCCAAGGGGGGCGGACTCTTGACAATGAGCAGTTCTTC
CASSQGGRTLDNEQFF
>16|NA|TRBJ1-5|NA|TRBV18
TGTGCCAGCTCACCCACGTCTGATTATGGCAATCAGCCCCAGCATTTT
CASSPTSDYGNQPQHF
>17|many|TRBJ2-6|NA|TRBV27
TGTGCCAGCAGGCCGGGACACCGGACCTCTGGGGCCAACGTCCTGACTTTC
CASRPGHRTSGANVLTF
>13|many|TRBJ2-5|NA|TRBV7-2
TGTGCCAGCAGCTTTGACAGAAAAGAGACCCAGTACTTC
CASSFDRKETQYF
>14|NA|TRBJ1-2|NA|TRBV5-1
TGCGCCAGCAGGGCCGGGATAGATAACTATGGCTACACCTTC
CASRAGIDNYGYTF
>14|NA|TRBJ2-7|NA|TRBV7-9
TGTGCCAGCAGCTCCGAGAGGGGAATGAACGAGCAGTACTTC
CASSSERGMNEQYF
>12|many|TRBJ2-7|NA|TRBV5-1
TGCGCCAGCCACGGGGGTGACTACGAGCAGTACTTC
CASHGGDYEQYF
>14|NA|TRBJ1-2|TRBD1|TRBV9
TGTGCCAGCAGCCCAGATCTGGGACAGTATGGCTGCACCTTC
CASSPDLGQYGCTF
>14|NA|TRBJ2-5|TRBD2|TRBV6-1
TGTGCCAGTCAGCCTAGCGGGGGGGCGCTTGAGCAGTACTTC
CASQPSGGALEQYF
>14|NA|TRBJ2-5|TRBD2|TRBV7-2
TGTGCCAGCAGCTTAATGGGGAGGGAGGAGACCCAGTACTTC
CASSLMGREETQYF
>15|few|TRBJ2-1|NA|TRBV5-1
TGCGCCAGCAGCTTGAGCTGGGGGGTTAACAATGAGCAGTTCTTC
CASSLSWGVNNEQFF
>14|many|TRBJ2-7|TRBD2|TRBV20-1
TGCAGTGCGACACTAGCGGAGAGACACTACGAGCAGTACTTC
CSATLAERHYEQYF
>14|NA|TRBJ2-1|NA|TRBV27
TGTGCCAGCACAGGGCCGGGACTGTACAATGAGCAGTTCTTC
CASTGPGLYNEQFF
>14|few|TRBJ2-5|NA|TRBV12-3/TRBV12-4
TGTGCCAGCAGTTTGCGGCTGTTTCAAGAGACCCAGTACTTC
CASSLRLFQETQYF